These T cell receptor beta chains were read from a single sample in a study of technical replicates of blood from several donors. The assay was immunoSEQ multiplex PCR, and TCRdb's table has in-frame clones only and misses some. The sample gives about 94,000 clones, about 95% of which show up once; roughly 0.2% is in the top ten. Sample: T cells isolated from PBMCs. The receptors here all came from a human donor in good health. Each CDR3 is given with its conserved first and last residue. The order of the fields is CDR3 protein, CDR3 DNA, clone size, J gene, V gene, D gene. A D gene is named only where the DNA matches it firmly. The size entry is marked missing in some rows and otherwise reads once, few, many or a size class.

CDR3 protein: CASSVGSAGWSYGYTF
CDR3 DNA: TGTGCCAGCAGCGTAGGGAGCGCAGGGTGGTCCTATGGCTACACCTTC
clone size: .
J gene: TRBJ1-2
V gene: TRBV9
D gene: .

CDR3 protein: CASSQGGAIAGKTDTQYF
CDR3 DNA: TGCGCCAGCAGCCAAGGCGGGGCGATAGCGGGGAAGACAGATACGCAGTATTTT
clone size: .
J gene: TRBJ2-3
V gene: TRBV4-1
D gene: TRBD2

CDR3 protein: CASSLSGTGALSGNTIYF
CDR3 DNA: TGTGCCAGCAGTTTATCGGGGACAGGGGCTCTCTCTGGAAACACCATATATTTT
clone size: .
J gene: TRBJ1-3
V gene: TRBV27
D gene: TRBD1

CDR3 protein: CASSSKTNMGQGVYGYTF
CDR3 DNA: TGCGCCAGCAGCTCGAAAACGAACATGGGACAGGGGGTCTATGGCTACACCTTC
clone size: .
J gene: TRBJ1-2
V gene: TRBV5-1
D gene: TRBD1

CDR3 protein: CASTSGTGPYNEQFF
CDR3 DNA: TGTGCCAGTACATCCGGGACAGGGCCCTACAATGAGCAGTTCTTC
clone size: .
J gene: TRBJ2-1
V gene: TRBV19
D gene: TRBD1

CDR3 protein: CASSIVPGNTEAFF
CDR3 DNA: TGTGCCAGTAGTATAGTTCCAGGGAACACTGAAGCTTTCTTT
clone size: .
J gene: TRBJ1-1
V gene: TRBV19
D gene: .

CDR3 protein: CASSQGSFQAYEQYF
CDR3 DNA: TGTGCCAGCAGCCAAGGGAGTTTCCAAGCCTACGAGCAGTACTTC
clone size: .
J gene: TRBJ2-7
V gene: TRBV14
D gene: .

CDR3 protein: CASSQDSGKGYTF
CDR3 DNA: TGCGCCAGCAGCCAGGACAGTGGGAAGGGCTACACCTTC
clone size: .
J gene: TRBJ1-2
V gene: TRBV4-1
D gene: .

CDR3 protein: CASSPWDIGNTEAFF
CDR3 DNA: TGTGCCAGTAGTCCTTGGGACATCGGGAACACTGAAGCTTTCTTT
clone size: .
J gene: TRBJ1-1
V gene: TRBV19
D gene: .

CDR3 protein: CASSQPGQAYEQYF
CDR3 DNA: TGTGCCAGCAGCCAACCGGGACAGGCCTACGAGCAGTACTTC
clone size: .
J gene: TRBJ2-7
V gene: TRBV7-9
D gene: TRBD1

CDR3 protein: CASSQDCTGWEDGYTF
CDR3 DNA: TGTGCCAGCAGCCAAGATTGCACGGGCTGGGAGGATGGCTACACCTTC
clone size: once
J gene: TRBJ1-2
V gene: TRBV14
D gene: .

CDR3 protein: CSARDTDQPQHF
CDR3 DNA: TGCAGCGCCAGGGACACTGATCAGCCCCAGCATTTT
clone size: .
J gene: TRBJ1-5
V gene: TRBV29-1
D gene: .

CDR3 protein: CASSETGARQPQHF
CDR3 DNA: TGTGCCAGCAGCGAGACAGGAGCTAGGCAGCCCCAGCATTTT
clone size: .
J gene: TRBJ1-5
V gene: TRBV25-1
D gene: .

CDR3 protein: CASSEVILGHLKTGGYTF
CDR3 DNA: TGTGCCAGCAGTGAGGTGATCCTAGGACACCTAAAAACGGGTGGCTACACCTTC
clone size: .
J gene: TRBJ1-2
V gene: TRBV6-1
D gene: .

CDR3 protein: CASSPGSAGHQETQYF
CDR3 DNA: TGTGCCAGCTCACCAGGAAGTGCAGGTCACCAAGAGACCCAGTACTTC
clone size: .
J gene: TRBJ2-5
V gene: TRBV18
D gene: .

CDR3 protein: CASIVGLTEETQYF
CDR3 DNA: TGTGCCAGCATTGTAGGACTAACAGAAGAGACCCAGTACTTC
clone size: .
J gene: TRBJ2-5
V gene: TRBV6-1
D gene: .

CDR3 protein: CASSEQAGTVTDTQYF
CDR3 DNA: TGTGCCAGTAGTGAACAAGCGGGAACGGTCACAGATACGCAGTATTTT
clone size: .
J gene: TRBJ2-3
V gene: TRBV19
D gene: TRBD2

CDR3 protein: CASSFPLSGIQETQYF
CDR3 DNA: TGTGCCAGCAGCTTCCCTCTTTCGGGGATCCAAGAGACCCAGTACTTC
clone size: .
J gene: TRBJ2-5
V gene: TRBV7-2
D gene: .

CDR3 protein: CASSGIRGGADYGYTF
CDR3 DNA: TGTGCCAGCAGTGGAATCCGTGGGGGCGCGGACTATGGCTACACCTTC
clone size: .
J gene: TRBJ1-2
V gene: TRBV25-1
D gene: .

CDR3 protein: CASSLSRTGSLYGYTF
CDR3 DNA: TGTGCCAGCAGTTTATCTCGGACAGGCAGTCTCTATGGCTACACCTTC
clone size: .
J gene: TRBJ1-2
V gene: TRBV27
D gene: TRBD1

CDR3 protein: CASSPTGYAEAFF
CDR3 DNA: TGCGCCAGCAGCCCGACAGGGTATGCTGAAGCTTTCTTT
clone size: .
J gene: TRBJ1-1
V gene: TRBV5-1
D gene: TRBD1

CDR3 protein: CASSLSGTPYEQYF
CDR3 DNA: TGTGCCAGCAGTTTATCCGGGACACCCTACGAGCAGTACTTC
clone size: .
J gene: TRBJ2-7
V gene: TRBV27
D gene: .

CDR3 protein: CASRGFTRTYEQYF
CDR3 DNA: TGCGCCAGCAGGGGTTTCACGCGGACCTACGAGCAGTACTTC
clone size: .
J gene: TRBJ2-7
V gene: TRBV23-1
D gene: .

CDR3 protein: CASSQDGVNTEAFF
CDR3 DNA: TGCGCCAGCAGCCAAGATGGAGTTAACACTGAAGCTTTCTTT
clone size: once
J gene: TRBJ1-1
V gene: TRBV4-1
D gene: .

CDR3 protein: CASSSLAGGPYEQFF
CDR3 DNA: TGTGCCAGCAGCTCGTTAGCGGGGGGGCCTTACGAGCAGTTCTTC
clone size: .
J gene: TRBJ2-1
V gene: TRBV11-3
D gene: TRBD2

CDR3 protein: CASSLFVGGMNTEAFF
CDR3 DNA: TGTGCCAGCAGCTTATTTGTAGGAGGGATGAACACTGAAGCTTTCTTT
clone size: .
J gene: TRBJ1-1
V gene: TRBV7-8
D gene: .

CDR3 protein: CASTVEIGNEQFF
CDR3 DNA: TGCGCCAGCACCGTCGAAATCGGGAATGAGCAGTTCTTC
clone size: .
J gene: TRBJ2-1
V gene: TRBV10-2
D gene: .

CDR3 protein: CASSQAFTYSGNTIYF
CDR3 DNA: TGTGCCAGCAGCCAAGCTTTCACCTACTCTGGAAACACCATATATTTT
clone size: few
J gene: TRBJ1-3
V gene: TRBV4-2
D gene: .

CDR3 protein: CASRWTGGNEQFF
CDR3 DNA: TGCGCCAGCAGATGGACAGGGGGCAATGAGCAGTTCTTC
clone size: .
J gene: TRBJ2-1
V gene: TRBV4-1
D gene: TRBD1

CDR3 protein: CASSQEDWFMNTEAFF
CDR3 DNA: TGTGCCAGCAGCCAAGAGGACTGGTTCATGAACACTGAAGCTTTCTTT
clone size: .
J gene: TRBJ1-1
V gene: TRBV14
D gene: .

CDR3 protein: CASRVTANQPQHF
CDR3 DNA: TGTGCCAGCAGGGTGACAGCCAATCAGCCCCAGCATTTT
clone size: .
J gene: TRBJ1-5
V gene: TRBV6-5
D gene: .

CDR3 protein: CASSLIRAASYEQYF
CDR3 DNA: TGCGCCAGCAGCTTGATCAGGGCCGCCTCCTACGAGCAGTACTTC
clone size: .
J gene: TRBJ2-7
V gene: TRBV5-1
D gene: .

CDR3 protein: CASSSVGTVQETQYF
CDR3 DNA: TGTGCCAGCAGTTCGGTTGGGACAGTCCAAGAGACCCAGTACTTC
clone size: .
J gene: TRBJ2-5
V gene: TRBV28
D gene: TRBD1

CDR3 protein: CASSQGPEAFF
CDR3 DNA: TGTGCCAGCAGTCAGGGGCCTGAAGCTTTCTTT
clone size: .
J gene: TRBJ1-1
V gene: TRBV6-5
D gene: .